This T cell receptor beta chain was found in a study of patients and donors after allogeneic stem cell transplantation. From germline, CDR1 is DFQATT and CDR2 SNEGSKA (reference sequence). With 3 bases clipped from V and 2 bases from J, the junction kept 8 bases outside the gene matches. There are 15 residues in the CDR3. One entry per CDR3 protein, called by TCRdb with MiXCR from the RT-PCR reads. The data show under 200,000 distinct CDR3 sequences, over 25% seen once. Sample: blood, either unsorted or a sorted T cell fraction (not recorded which). V is TRBV20-1 and J is TRBJ2-7, with 9 nucleotides matching TRBD2. This TCR was recovered from a human donor who was either an allogeneic HSCT recipient or a stem cell or donor lymphocyte infusion donor (not recorded which). It is not recorded whose cells these are; they may come from a transplant donor. The DNA of the CDR3 is TGCAGTGCTAGGGTTACTAGCGGGCTCACCTACGAGCAGTACTTC. This sequence encodes CSARVTSGLTYEQYF.